The next 31 T cell receptor beta chains were all read from a single sample in a study of regulatory T cells in long-lasting Graves disease. CDR3-region Arm-PCR and iRepertoire HTBI primers produced the TCR beta libraries. MiXCR was run by TCRdb on the multiplex PCR reads, yielding one entry per CDR3 protein. The sample holds a few hundred thousand distinct CDR3 sequences, approximately 25% seen once. Time point reported: persistent/refractory GD, antithyroid drugs over 5 years with positive TRAb. From RNA extracted from PBMCs, the TCR library was made. The sequencing used peripheral blood mononuclear cells (PBMCs), collected when the disease was refractory, from a patient treated with antithyroid drugs. The receptors come from a woman between 40 and 50 years old with Graves disease.

This clonotype came up a few times. This chain joins TRBV29-1 and TRBJ2-6; perhaps TRBD1 as D (5 bases). V was pared by 4 bases and J by 1 base, with 17 bases between. CDR3 length: 17 residues. Per germline, CDR1 SQVTM and CDR2 ANQGSEA. CDR3 nucleotides: TGCAGCGTTGTGGACAACTCCCAACTTTCTGGGGCCAACGTCCTGACTTTC. It encodes CSVVDNSQLSGANVLTF.

This clonotype was found a few times. The CDR3, as DNA: TGTGCCAGCAGCCGGGGACAGGCAAGTCCCAACGTCCTGACTTTC. This translates into CASSRGQASPNVLTF. The chain carries TRBV3-1 and TRBJ2-6, with 8 bases fitting TRBD1. Germline values: CDR1 LGHDT, CDR2 YNNKEL (reference sequence). V shed 4 bases and J 8 bases; nucleotides not matched to a gene: 7. This CDR3 has 15 amino acids.

The chain recombines TRBV5-1 with TRBJ2-5; 7 nucleotides agree with TRBD1. The germline V gene has CDR1 SGHRS and CDR2 YFSETQ. This CDR3 has 15 amino acids. With 0 bases clipped from V and 3 bases from J, the junction kept 5 bases outside the gene matches. The CDR3 is CASSLGQGGEETQYF. In DNA, the CDR3 is TGCGCCAGCAGCTTGGGACAGGGCGGAGAAGAGACCCAGTACTTC.

DNA of the CDR3: TGTGCCAGCAGCGTAAATGGGCGGGCTAGCGGTGCGGAGCAGTACTTC. It codes for CASSVNGRASGAEQYF. This rearrangement joins TRBV9 to TRBJ2-7; 7 positions match TRBD2. CDR1 is SGDLS and CDR2 is YYNGEE in the germline V gene. The CDR3 runs 16 residues. V was pared by 1 base and J by 7 bases, with 14 bases of the junction left unmatched.

The chain links TRBV28 to TRBJ1-2, with 7 positions matching TRBD1. The CDR3 is 14 amino acids. Trimming cost V 7 bases and J 4 bases; bases outside gene matches: 9. Germline values: CDR1 MDHEN, CDR2 SYDVKM. The CDR3 loop reads CASTPQTGTYGYTF. CDR3 coding DNA: TGTGCCAGCACCCCACAGACAGGGACCTATGGCTACACCTTC.

On this clonotype: A much larger clone is a single base away; this may be a read error. The chain recombines TRBV7-9 with TRBJ2-5, with unresolved D. The V and J ends lost 7 bases and 0 bases respectively, with 24 bases between them. This CDR3 is built from 18 residues. Germline CDR1 SEHNR, CDR2 FQNEAQ (reference sequence). This CDR3 reads CASTSKHPDGVYQETQYF. The CDR3 DNA reads TGTGCCAGCACAAGCAAACACCCGGACGGAGTGTACCAAGAGACCCAGTACTTC.

Points on this clonotype: One end of the junction fails to match germline, which may point to a read error. This chain uses TRBV5-1 with TRBJ2-7; the D is unclear. Germline V gives CDR1 SGHRS, CDR2 YFSETQ. This CDR3 spans 11 amino acids. Here the CDR3 reads CVSLVTYEQYF. As DNA, the CDR3 is TGCGTCAGCTTGGTGACCTACGAGCAGTACTTC.

This clonotype was observed a handful of times. CDR3 loop: CASRSWLDRRRETQYF. Written as DNA, the CDR3 is TGTGCCAGCAGATCCTGGTTAGACAGACGGCGAGAGACCCAGTACTTC. The chain carries TRBV6-1 and TRBJ2-5; weak D call: TRBD1 (5 bases). The germline V gene has CDR1 MNHNS and CDR2 SASEGT. V lost 6 bases to trimming and J lost 4 bases, with 21 bases between them. The CDR3 totals 16 residues.

The genes are TRBV7-2 and TRBJ2-3, with D maybe TRBD2 (6 bases). Germline loops: CDR1 SGHTA, CDR2 FQGNSA. The CDR3 covers 15 residues. V was trimmed by 6 bases and J by 0 bases, leaving 13 bases between them. This CDR3 reads CASRPDYSSTDTQYF. CDR3 bases: TGTGCCAGCAGGCCGGACTATTCTAGCACAGATACGCAGTATTTT.

This clonotype was counted many times. The V and J genes are TRBV28 and TRBJ2-2; weak D call: TRBD1 (6 bases). Looked up from germline, CDR1 is MDHEN and CDR2 is SYDVKM. Trimming pared 7 bases from V and 3 bases from J, leaving 9 bases between. CDR3 size: 13 residues. This CDR3 reads CASIQGHTGELFF. The CDR3 DNA sequence: TGTGCCAGCATTCAGGGGCACACCGGGGAGCTGTTTTTT.

The V and J genes are TRBV29-1 and TRBJ1-3; D is uncertain. This CDR3 comprises 12 residues. Looked up from germline, CDR1 is SQVTM and CDR2 is ANQGSEA. Trimming shortened V by 6 bases and J by 1 base, and 7 bases separated the two germline ends. CDR3: CSVKKSGNTIYF. The CDR3 DNA is TGCAGCGTCAAGAAGTCTGGAAACACCATATATTTT.

In this sample, this clonotype turned up many times. This chain uses TRBV28 with TRBJ2-7, with D perhaps TRBD2 (7 bases). The CDR3 has 16 amino acids. Germline V gives CDR1 MDHEN, CDR2 SYDVKM. Trimming left V 5 bases short and J 2 bases short, with 19 bases between. The CDR3 sequence: CASSPRTRGWAYEQYF. DNA of the CDR3: TGTGCCAGCAGTCCTCGGACTAGGGGGTGGGCCTACGAGCAGTACTTC.

Ten or more counts support this clonotype. The chain links TRBV5-4 to TRBJ1-1; D remains ambiguous. Germline CDR1 is SGHNT and CDR2 is YYREEE (reference sequence). V was trimmed by 4 bases and J by 0 bases, leaving 16 bases between them. CDR3 length: 16 residues. The CDR3 bases are TGTGCCAGCAGCCCCGGACCGACTAACTTGAACACTGAAGCTTTCTTT. This codes for CASSPGPTNLNTEAFF.

This clonotype was found many times. The chain couples TRBV2 to TRBJ1-5; 10 bases agree with TRBD1. V dropped 6 bases and J dropped 2; count of bases not matched to a gene: 7. CDR3 length equals 16 residues. The germline gives CDR1 SNHLY, CDR2 FYNNEI. The CDR3 DNA reads TGTGCCAGCAGCCGGGACAGGGGATTCGGCAATCAGCCCCAGCATTTT. This encodes CASSRDRGFGNQPQHF.

This chain joins TRBV25-1 and TRBJ2-2, with 11 bases fitting TRBD2. The junction had 17 bases not matched to a gene; V was cut back by 2 bases and J by 6 bases. CDR3 length: 20 amino acids. The germline CDR1 and CDR2 sequences are MGHDK and SYGVNS. DNA for the CDR3: TGTGCCAGCAGTGAAACCAAAGTAGCGGGAGGGCCGGGATGGGCCGGGGAGCTGTTTTTT. Residues: CASSETKVAGGPGWAGELFF. Supplemented by reference TRBV25-1 and TRBJ2-2, the full variable domain reads EADIYQTPRYLVIGTGKKITLECSQTMGHDKMYWYQQDPGMELHLIHYSYGVNSTEKGDLSSESTVSRIRTEHFPLTLESARPSHTSQYLCASSETKVAGGPGWAGELFFGEGSRLTVL.

This clonotype occurred a few times. The rearrangement joins TRBV7-2 to TRBJ1-1; the D is unclear. In germline, CDR1 is SGHTA, CDR2 FQGNSA. The CDR3 is 14 amino acids. Trimming pared 1 base from V and 10 bases from J, leaving 16 bases between. The CDR3 DNA is TGTGCCAGCAGCTTAGTTCAATCCGAGCGTGTAGCTTTCTTT. It is translated as CASSLVQSERVAFF.

The chain is built from TRBV19 and TRBJ2-3; 10 bases align to TRBD2. V was clipped by 6 bases and J by 3 bases; unmatched bases: 9. In germline, CDR1 is LNHDA, CDR2 SQIVND (reference sequence). The length of the CDR3 is 16 residues. The CDR3 protein is CASRAWTSGETDTQYF. The CDR3 bases are TGTGCCAGTAGGGCATGGACTAGCGGCGAAACAGATACGCAGTATTTT.

V usage is TRBV19 and J usage is TRBJ2-5, with D possibly being TRBD2 (6 bases). This CDR3 comprises 15 residues. V gave up 7 bases and J gave up 2 bases, with 17 bases separating them. CDR1 and CDR2 (germline): LNHDA, SQIVND (reference sequence). DNA for the CDR3: TGTGCCAGTATGGGTGGAGGGGCAGGACAAGAGACCCAGTACTTC. Translation gives CASMGGGAGQETQYF.

In its sample, this clonotype was seen many times. The V call is TRBV28, the J call TRBJ2-7, with TRBD2 identical over 10 bases. From germline, CDR1 is MDHEN and CDR2 SYDVKM. The CDR3 length is 15 residues. V shed 5 bases and J 5 bases; nucleotides not matched to a gene: 9. The CDR3 here is CASSLTRTSGDEQYF. DNA for the CDR3: TGTGCCAGCAGTCTTACTCGTACTAGCGGGGACGAGCAGTACTTC.

This clonotype has only a few counts. The gene calls are TRBV19 and TRBJ1-1; D is undetermined. Germline values: CDR1 LNHDA, CDR2 SQIVND (reference sequence). Trimming took 6 bases from V and 0 from J, leaving 11 bases between them. The CDR3 spans 14 residues. The DNA for the CDR3 is TGTGCCAGTAGAGGCCCGGCCATGAACACTGAAGCTTTCTTT. It is translated as CASRGPAMNTEAFF.

This clonotype showed up many times. The V and J genes are TRBV11-2 and TRBJ2-5; TRBD2 matches at 7 bases. CDR1 and CDR2 (germline): SGHAT, FQNNGV. This CDR3 region has 14 residues. The V and J ends lost 5 bases and 5 bases, in that order; junction bases with no gene match: 8. This CDR3 is CASSLQRGWETQYF. CDR3 DNA: TGTGCCAGCAGCCTCCAGCGGGGATGGGAGACCCAGTACTTC.

This clonotype appeared a few times. The rearrangement joins TRBV20-1 to TRBJ1-5, with no clear D. The CDR3 length is 14 residues. V lost 1 base, J lost 3 bases, and 10 bases lay in between. Germline V gene sequence: CDR1 DFQATT, CDR2 SNEGSKA (reference sequence). The DNA of the CDR3 is TGCAGTGCTAGAGCGGGCTCCCACAATCAGCCCCAGCATTTT. Encoded protein: CSARAGSHNQPQHF.

Many counts were recorded for this clonotype. V is TRBV15 and J is TRBJ1-4, with D possibly matching TRBD1 (6 bases). This CDR3 spans 16 amino acids. Per the germline V gene, CDR1 is LNHNV and CDR2 is YYDKDF (reference sequence). The ends were cut back, 1 base at V and 4 bases at J, with 13 bases in the middle. The CDR3 here is CATSRAGQLLNEKLFF. The CDR3 nucleotides are TGTGCCACCAGCAGAGCCGGACAGTTGCTTAATGAAAAACTGTTTTTT.

The rearrangement joins TRBV3-1 to TRBJ1-6, with 7 bases matching TRBD1. Germline V gene lookup returns CDR1 LGHDT and CDR2 YNNKEL (reference sequence). V lost 0 bases, J lost 10 bases, and 9 bases stayed unmatched. The CDR3 is made up of 16 amino acids. This CDR3 is CASSQDSVQGNSPLHF. The CDR3 DNA follows: TGTGCCAGCAGCCAAGATTCGGTACAGGGGAACTCACCCCTCCACTTT. The full variable domain, rest sourced from reference TRBV3-1 and TRBJ1-6, is DTAVSQTPKYLVTQMGNDKSIKCEQNLGHDTMYWYKQDSKKFLKIMFSYNNKELIINETVPNRFSPKSPDKAHLNLHINSLELGDSAVYFCASSQDSVQGNSPLHFGNGTRLTVT.

This clonotype was seen more than once but under ten times. The genes are TRBV28 and TRBJ1-4, with 7 bases aligning to TRBD1. The V gene end was trimmed by 2 bases and the J gene end by 8 bases; junction bases not matched to a gene: 8. Per germline, CDR1 MDHEN and CDR2 SYDVKM. This CDR3 region has 15 residues. The CDR3 protein is CASSLRGGAREKLFF. As DNA, the CDR3 is TGTGCCAGCAGTTTACGAGGGGGCGCCAGGGAAAAACTGTTTTTT.

This clonotype was recorded many times. Its ends do not fully match the called genes, so a read error is possible. The rearrangement links TRBV11-2 to TRBJ1-1, with D possibly matching TRBD1 (5 bases). Germline assignment: CDR1 SGHAT and CDR2 FQNNGV. The CDR3 spans 14 residues. CDR3 nucleotide sequence: TGCGCCAGCAGCTTTGGGGGACCGAACACTGAAGCTTTCTTT. This encodes CASSFGGPNTEAFF.

This clonotype was recorded at least ten times. This rearrangement joins TRBV7-8 to TRBJ2-7; no clear D. The V and J ends lost 4 bases and 3 bases respectively, with 13 bases between them. The germline V gene has CDR1 SGHVS and CDR2 FQNEAQ. CDR3 size: 14 residues. CDR3 DNA: TGTGCCAGCAGCTCCCCCTCCCCGGTCTACGAGCAGTACTTC. Amino acids: CASSSPSPVYEQYF.

This clonotype was seen repeatedly, ten times or more. This sequence joins TRBV28 and TRBJ1-1; D is ambiguous. V was cut by 0 bases and J by 0 bases, with 5 bases left in between. CDR3 length: 14 residues. Germline CDR1 reads MDHEN; CDR2 reads SYDVKM. The CDR3 DNA reads as TGTGCCAGCAGTTTATGGAGGGTGAACACTGAAGCTTTCTTT. Its translation is CASSLWRVNTEAFF.

This chain joins TRBV20-1 and TRBJ1-1; D gene unclear. Germline-derived CDR1 and CDR2 are DFQATT and SNEGSKA (reference sequence). Trimming left V 2 bases short and J 0 bases short, with 10 bases between. This CDR3 spans 14 amino acids. In DNA form, the CDR3 reads TGCAGTGCTAGAACAGTTGTCATGAACACTGAAGCTTTCTTT. This sequence encodes CSARTVVMNTEAFF.

This clonotype was detected ten times or more. A read error may produce the germline difference seen at one junction end. The chain combines TRBV7-9 with TRBJ2-5, with 7 bases matching TRBD1. The CDR3 is made up of 16 amino acids. The germline gives CDR1 SEHNR, CDR2 FQNEAQ (reference sequence). The CDR3 bases are TGTGCCAGCAGCCCCCGACAGGGTGTTAGGGAAGAGACCCAATACTTC. Amino acid sequence: CASSPRQGVREETQYF. Looking up the rest from reference TRBV7-9 and TRBJ2-5 gives the full variable domain: DTGVSQNPRHKITKRGQNVTFRCDPISEHNRLYWYRQTLGQGPEFLTYFQNEAQLEKSRLLSDRFSAERPKGSFSTLEIQRTEQGDSAMYLCASSPRQGVREETQYFGPGTRLLVL.

This clonotype has a count of ten or more. The rearrangement links TRBV7-9 to TRBJ1-4; possibly TRBD1 for D (5 bases). Germline V gives CDR1 SEHNR, CDR2 FQNEAQ (reference sequence). The CDR3 totals 14 residues. The ends were cut back, 5 bases at V and 12 bases at J, with 19 bases in the middle. The CDR3 nucleotides are TGTGCCAGCAGCCCAAAGACGGGGGAGAGGGAACTGTTTTTT. This translates into CASSPKTGERELFF.